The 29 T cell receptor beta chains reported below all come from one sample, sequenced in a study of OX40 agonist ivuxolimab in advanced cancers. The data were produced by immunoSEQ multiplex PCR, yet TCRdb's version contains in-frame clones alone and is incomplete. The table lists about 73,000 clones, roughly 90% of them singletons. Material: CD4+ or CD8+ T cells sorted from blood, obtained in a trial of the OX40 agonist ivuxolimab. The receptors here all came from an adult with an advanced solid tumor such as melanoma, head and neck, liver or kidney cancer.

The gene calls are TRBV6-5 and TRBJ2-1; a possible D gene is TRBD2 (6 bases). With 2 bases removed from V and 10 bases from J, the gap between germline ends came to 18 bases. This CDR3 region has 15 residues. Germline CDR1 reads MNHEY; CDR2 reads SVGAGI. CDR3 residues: CASSYGGTIPGEQFF. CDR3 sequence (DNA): TGTGCCAGCAGTTACGGGGGGACCATCCCCGGGGAGCAGTTCTTC.

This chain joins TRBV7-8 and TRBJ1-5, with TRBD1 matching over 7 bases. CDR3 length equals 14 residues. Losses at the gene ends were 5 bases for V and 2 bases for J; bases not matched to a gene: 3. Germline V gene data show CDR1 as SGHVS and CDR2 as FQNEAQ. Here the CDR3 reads CASSLGQGNQPQHF. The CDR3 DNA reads TGTGCCAGCAGCCTTGGACAGGGCAATCAGCCCCAGCATTTT. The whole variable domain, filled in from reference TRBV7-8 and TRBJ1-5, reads GAGVSQSPRYKVAKRGQDVALRCDPISGHVSLFWYQQALGQGPEFLTYFQNEAQLDKSGLPSDRFFAERPEGSVSTLKIQRTQQEDSAVYLCASSLGQGNQPQHFGDGTRLSIL.

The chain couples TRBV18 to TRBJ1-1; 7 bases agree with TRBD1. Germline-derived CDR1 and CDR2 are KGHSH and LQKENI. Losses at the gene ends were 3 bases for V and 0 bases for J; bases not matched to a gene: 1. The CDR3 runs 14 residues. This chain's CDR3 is CASSPDRVNTEAFF. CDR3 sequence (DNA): TGTGCCAGCTCACCCGACAGGGTGAACACTGAAGCTTTCTTT.

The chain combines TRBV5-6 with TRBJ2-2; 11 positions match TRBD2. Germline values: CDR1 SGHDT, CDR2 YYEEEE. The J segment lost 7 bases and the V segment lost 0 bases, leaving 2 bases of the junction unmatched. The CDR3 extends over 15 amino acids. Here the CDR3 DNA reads TGTGCCAGCAGCTTGGTCCTAGCGGGAGGCGGGGAGCTGTTTTTT. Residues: CASSLVLAGGGELFF.

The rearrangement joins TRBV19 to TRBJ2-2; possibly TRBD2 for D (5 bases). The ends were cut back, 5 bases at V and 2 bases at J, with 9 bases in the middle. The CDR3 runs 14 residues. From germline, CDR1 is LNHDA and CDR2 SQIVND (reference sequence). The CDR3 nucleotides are TGTGCCAGTAGTCTGGGAGATAACACCGGGGAGCTGTTTTTT. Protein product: CASSLGDNTGELFF.

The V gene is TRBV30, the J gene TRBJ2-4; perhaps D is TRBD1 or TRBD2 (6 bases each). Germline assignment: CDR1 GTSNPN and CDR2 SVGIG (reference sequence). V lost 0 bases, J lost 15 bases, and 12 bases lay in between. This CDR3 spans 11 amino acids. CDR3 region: CAWSVGGIGYF. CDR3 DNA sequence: TGTGCCTGGAGTGTAGGGGGGATTGGGTACTTC.

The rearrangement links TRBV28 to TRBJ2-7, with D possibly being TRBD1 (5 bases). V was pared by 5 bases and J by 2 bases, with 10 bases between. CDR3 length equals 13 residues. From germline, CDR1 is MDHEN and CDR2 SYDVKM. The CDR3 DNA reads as TGTGCCAGCAGTCGGACACCTCCCTACGAGCAGTACTTC. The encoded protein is CASSRTPPYEQYF.

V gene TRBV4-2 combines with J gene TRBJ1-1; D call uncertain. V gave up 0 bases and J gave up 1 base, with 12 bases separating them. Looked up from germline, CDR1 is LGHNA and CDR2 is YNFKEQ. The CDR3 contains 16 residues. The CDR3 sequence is CASSQDTGGANTEAFF. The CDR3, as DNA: TGTGCCAGCAGCCAAGATACGGGCGGTGCGAACACTGAAGCTTTCTTT.

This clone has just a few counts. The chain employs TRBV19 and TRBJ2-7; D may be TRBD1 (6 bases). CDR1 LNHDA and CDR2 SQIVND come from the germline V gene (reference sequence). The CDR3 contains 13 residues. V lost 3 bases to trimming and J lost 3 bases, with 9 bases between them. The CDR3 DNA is TGTGCCAGTAGTATTTACAGGGACTACGAGCAGTACTTC. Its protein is CASSIYRDYEQYF.

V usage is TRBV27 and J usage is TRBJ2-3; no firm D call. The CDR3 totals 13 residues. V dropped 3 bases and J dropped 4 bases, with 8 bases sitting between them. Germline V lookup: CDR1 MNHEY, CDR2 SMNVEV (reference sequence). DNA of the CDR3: TGTGCCAGCAGTTTGTCCAGGCCAGATACGCAGTATTTT. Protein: CASSLSRPDTQYF.

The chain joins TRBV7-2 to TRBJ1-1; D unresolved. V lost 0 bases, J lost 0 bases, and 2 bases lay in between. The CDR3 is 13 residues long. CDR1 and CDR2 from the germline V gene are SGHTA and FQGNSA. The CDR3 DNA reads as TGTGCCAGCAGCTTAGCGATGAACACTGAAGCTTTCTTT. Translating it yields CASSLAMNTEAFF.

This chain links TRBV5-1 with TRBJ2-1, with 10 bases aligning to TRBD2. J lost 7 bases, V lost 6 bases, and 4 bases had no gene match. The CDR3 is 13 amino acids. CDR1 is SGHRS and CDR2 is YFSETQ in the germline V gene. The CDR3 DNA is TGCGCCAGCACTAGCGGGAGAAGGAATGAGCAGTTCTTC. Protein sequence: CASTSGRRNEQFF.

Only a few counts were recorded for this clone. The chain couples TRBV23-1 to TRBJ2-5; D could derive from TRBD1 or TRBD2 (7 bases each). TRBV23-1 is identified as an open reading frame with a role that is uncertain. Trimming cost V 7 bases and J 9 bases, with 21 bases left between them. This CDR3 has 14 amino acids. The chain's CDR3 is CASKRDSPGLAQYF. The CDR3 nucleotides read TGCGCCAGCAAGCGGGACAGCCCCGGTTTGGCCCAGTACTTC.

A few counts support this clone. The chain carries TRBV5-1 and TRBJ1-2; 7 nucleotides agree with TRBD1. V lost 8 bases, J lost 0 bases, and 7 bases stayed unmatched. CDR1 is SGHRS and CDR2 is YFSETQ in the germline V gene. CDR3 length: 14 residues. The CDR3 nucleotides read TGCGCCAGTACTCCGGGACAGCCTAACTATGGCTACACCTTC. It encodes CASTPGQPNYGYTF.

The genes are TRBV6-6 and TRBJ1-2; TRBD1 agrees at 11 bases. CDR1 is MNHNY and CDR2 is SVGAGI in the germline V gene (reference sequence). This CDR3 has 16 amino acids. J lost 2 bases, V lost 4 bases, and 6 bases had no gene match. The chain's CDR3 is CASSSSRDRGNYGYTF. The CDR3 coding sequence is TGTGCCAGCAGTTCCTCTCGGGACAGGGGGAACTATGGCTACACCTTC.

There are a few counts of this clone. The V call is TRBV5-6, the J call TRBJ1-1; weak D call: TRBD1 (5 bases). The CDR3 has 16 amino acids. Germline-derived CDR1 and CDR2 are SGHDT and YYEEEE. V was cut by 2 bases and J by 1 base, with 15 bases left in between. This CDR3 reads CASSFGGKMGNTEAFF. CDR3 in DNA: TGTGCCAGCAGCTTTGGGGGGAAAATGGGGAACACTGAAGCTTTCTTT.

CDR3 amino acids: CASSHSFNQNTEAFF. CDR3 sequence (DNA): TGCGCCAGCAGCCATAGTTTCAACCAGAACACTGAAGCTTTCTTT. The chain carries TRBV4-1 and TRBJ1-1, with unresolved D. The CDR3 contains 15 residues. V was trimmed by 3 bases and J by 1 base, leaving 12 bases between them. CDR1 MGHRA and CDR2 YSYEKL come from the germline V gene.

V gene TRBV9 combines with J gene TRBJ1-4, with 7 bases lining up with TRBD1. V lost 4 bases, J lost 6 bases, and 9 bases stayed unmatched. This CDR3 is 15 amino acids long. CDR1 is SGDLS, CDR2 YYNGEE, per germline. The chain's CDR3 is CASSFSTGRYEKLFF. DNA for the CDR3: TGTGCCAGCAGCTTCTCGACAGGGCGTTATGAAAAACTGTTTTTT.

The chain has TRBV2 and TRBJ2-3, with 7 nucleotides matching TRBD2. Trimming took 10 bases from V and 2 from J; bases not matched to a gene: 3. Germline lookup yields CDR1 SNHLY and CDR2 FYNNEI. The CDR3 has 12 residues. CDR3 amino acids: CATSGDTDTQYF. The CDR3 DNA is TGTGCCACCAGCGGGGACACAGATACGCAGTATTTT.

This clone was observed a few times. CDR3 amino acids: CASSEGTSGTDTQYF. The CDR3 bases are TGTGCCAGCAGTGAAGGGACTAGCGGCACAGATACGCAGTATTTT. The chain carries TRBV6-1 and TRBJ2-3; 9 nucleotides match TRBD2. CDR1 and CDR2 from the germline V gene are MNHNS and SASEGT. This CDR3 has 15 residues. The J segment lost 1 base and the V segment lost 1 base, leaving 0 bases of the junction unmatched.

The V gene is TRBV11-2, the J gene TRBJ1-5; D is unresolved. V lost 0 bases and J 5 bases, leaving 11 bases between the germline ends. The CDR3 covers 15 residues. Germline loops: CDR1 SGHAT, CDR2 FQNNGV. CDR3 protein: CASSLDHGRYQPQHF. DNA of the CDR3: TGTGCCAGCAGCTTAGATCACGGGAGGTATCAGCCCCAGCATTTT.

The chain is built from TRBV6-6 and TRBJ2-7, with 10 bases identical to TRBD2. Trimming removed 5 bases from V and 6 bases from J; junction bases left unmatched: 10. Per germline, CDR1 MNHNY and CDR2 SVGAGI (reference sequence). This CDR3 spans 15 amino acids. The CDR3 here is CASSPPSGRAGEQYF. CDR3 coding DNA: TGTGCCAGCAGTCCCCCCAGCGGGAGGGCAGGCGAGCAGTACTTC.

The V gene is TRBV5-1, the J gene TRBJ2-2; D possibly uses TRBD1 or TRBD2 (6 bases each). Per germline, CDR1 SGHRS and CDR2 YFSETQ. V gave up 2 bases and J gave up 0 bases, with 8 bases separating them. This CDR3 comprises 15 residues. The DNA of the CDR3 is TGCGCCAGCAGCTTCGGGGGCCCGAACACCGGGGAGCTGTTTTTT. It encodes CASSFGGPNTGELFF.

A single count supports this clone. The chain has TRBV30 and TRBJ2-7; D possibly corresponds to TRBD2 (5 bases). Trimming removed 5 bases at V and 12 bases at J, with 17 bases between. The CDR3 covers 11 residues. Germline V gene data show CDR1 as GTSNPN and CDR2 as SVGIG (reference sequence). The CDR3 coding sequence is TGTGCCTGGTCTGAAGGAGCCGCGGGGTACTTC. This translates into CAWSEGAAGYF.

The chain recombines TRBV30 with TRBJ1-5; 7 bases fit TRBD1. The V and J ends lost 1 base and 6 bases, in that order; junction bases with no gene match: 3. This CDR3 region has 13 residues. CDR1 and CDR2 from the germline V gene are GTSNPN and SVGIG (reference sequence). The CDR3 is CAWSDRGGQPQHF. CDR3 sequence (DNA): TGTGCCTGGAGTGACAGGGGCGGTCAGCCCCAGCATTTT.

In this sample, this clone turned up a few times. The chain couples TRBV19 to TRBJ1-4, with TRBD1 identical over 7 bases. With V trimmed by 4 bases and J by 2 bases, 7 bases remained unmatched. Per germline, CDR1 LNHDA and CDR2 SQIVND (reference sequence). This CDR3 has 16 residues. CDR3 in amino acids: CASSRGQFATNEKLFF. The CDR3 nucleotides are TGTGCCAGTAGTAGGGGACAGTTTGCGACTAATGAAAAACTGTTTTTT.

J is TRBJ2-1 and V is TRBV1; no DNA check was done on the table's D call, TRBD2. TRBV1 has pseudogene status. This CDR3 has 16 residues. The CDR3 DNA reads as TGCACCAGCAGCCAAGCTATCAGCGGGATCAACAATGAGCAGTTCTTC. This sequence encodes CTSSQAISGINNEQFF.

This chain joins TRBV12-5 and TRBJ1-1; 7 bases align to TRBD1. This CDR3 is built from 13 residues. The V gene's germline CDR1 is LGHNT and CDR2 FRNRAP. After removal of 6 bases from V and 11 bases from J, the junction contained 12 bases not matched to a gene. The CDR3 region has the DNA TGTGCTAGTGGCGGCGACAGGGTGGGAAAGGCTTTCTTT. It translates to CASGGDRVGKAFF. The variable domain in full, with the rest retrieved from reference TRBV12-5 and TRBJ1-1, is DARVTQTPRHKVTEMGQEVTMRCQPILGHNTVFWYRQTMMQGLELLAYFRNRAPLDDSGMPKDRFSAEMPDATLATLKIQPSEPRDSAVYFCASGGDRVGKAFFGQGTRLTVV.

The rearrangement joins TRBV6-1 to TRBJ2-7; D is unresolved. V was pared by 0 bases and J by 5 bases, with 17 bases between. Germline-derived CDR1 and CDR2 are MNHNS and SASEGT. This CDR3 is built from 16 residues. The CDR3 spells CASSEALRLTAHEQYF. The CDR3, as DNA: TGTGCCAGCAGTGAAGCGCTTAGACTTACCGCCCACGAGCAGTACTTC.